The 24 T cell receptor beta chains listed next were all sequenced from one sample in a study of T cell repertoires in cytomegalovirus infection. These receptors' antigens are unknown. TCRdb passed the reads through MiXCR, listing each CDR3 protein once. The sample contains 900,000 to 950,000 distinct CDR3 sequences, approximately 32% of which appear only once. The material was cultured CD8+ T cells from PBMCs, obtained from culture after CMV antigen stimulation. All receptors derive from a human donor in good health (CMV status not recorded). Some clones in this sample may be carry-over from other donors' samples.

The CDR3 loop reads CASSTLYNPPYNEQFF. The CDR3 DNA is TGTGCCAGCAGTACCCTCTATAACCCCCCCTACAATGAGCAGTTCTTC. The chain joins TRBV14 to TRBJ2-1; no clear D. CDR1 SGHDN and CDR2 FVKESK come from the germline V gene. The CDR3 loop spans 16 amino acids. Deletions cut 6 bases from V and 2 bases from J, with 17 bases between.

Only a few counts were recorded for this clonotype. The chain recombines TRBV6-1 with TRBJ2-7; 7 bases map to TRBD1. In germline, CDR1 is MNHNS, CDR2 SASEGT. V gave up 6 bases and J gave up 1 base; unmatched junction bases: 6. This CDR3 is built from 14 residues. CDR3 in DNA: TGTGCCAGCAGCACGGACAGGCCGTCCTACGAGCAGTACGTC. Translation: CASSTDRPSYEQYV.

V and J are TRBV27 and TRBJ2-1; D tentatively fits TRBD1 or TRBD2 (5 bases each). Germline lookup yields CDR1 MNHEY and CDR2 SMNVEV (reference sequence). This CDR3 has 12 residues. Trimming left V 2 bases short and J 8 bases short, with 7 bases between. The CDR3 bases are TGTGCCAGCAGTTTAGAGGGACATGAGCAGTTCTTC. Its protein product is CASSLEGHEQFF.

This clonotype occurred a few times. V gene TRBV27 combines with J gene TRBJ2-7; the D is unclear. The CDR3 sequence is 13 residues long. V lost 9 bases to trimming and J lost 2 bases, with 14 bases between them. Germline V gene data show CDR1 as MNHEY and CDR2 as SMNVEV (reference sequence). CDR3 loop: CASRGEAPYEQYF. Written as DNA, the CDR3 is TGTGCCAGTCGTGGCGAGGCGCCCTACGAGCAGTACTTC.

The chain recombines TRBV7-6 with TRBJ2-1; a possible D gene is TRBD1 (5 bases). With 2 bases removed from V and 6 bases from J, the gap between germline ends came to 14 bases. The length of the CDR3 is 15 residues. Germline V CDR1 and CDR2: SGHVS, FNYEAQ. The CDR3: CASSLPIGALNEQFF. The CDR3 DNA reads as TGTGCCAGCAGCTTACCCATTGGGGCTCTCAATGAGCAGTTCTTC.

V usage is TRBV6-2 or TRBV6-3 and J usage is TRBJ2-2, with 16 bases fitting TRBD2. CDR1 and CDR2 (germline): MNHEY, SVGEGT. The junction had 5 bases not matched to a gene; V was cut back by 7 bases and J by 6 bases. This CDR3 region has 16 residues. DNA of the CDR3: TGTGCCAGCACCGGGACTAGCGGGGGGGCAGCCGGGGAGCTGTTTTTT. Amino acids: CASTGTSGGAAGELFF.

The chain links TRBV20-1 to TRBJ2-7, with 7 bases identical to TRBD2. CDR1 and CDR2 (germline): DFQATT, SNEGSKA (reference sequence). The J segment lost 1 base and the V segment lost 3 bases, leaving 15 bases of the junction unmatched. The CDR3 spans 17 residues. The CDR3, as DNA: TGCAGTGCTAGGTTAGGAAGCGGGGCAATGGAGTCCTACGAGCAGTACTTC. It specifies CSARLGSGAMESYEQYF.

The chain couples TRBV4-3 to TRBJ1-5; the D is unclear. The CDR3 has 13 amino acids. Germline CDR1 and CDR2: LGHNA and YSLEER. Trimming left V 1 base short and J 5 bases short, with 6 bases between. CDR3 in amino acids: CASSQVPDQPQHF. DNA of the CDR3: TGCGCCAGCAGCCAAGTTCCAGATCAGCCCCAGCATTTT.

The chain recombines TRBV6-2 or TRBV6-3 with TRBJ2-7; D unresolved. CDR1 is MNHEY, CDR2 SVGEGT, per germline. Trimming left V 2 bases short and J 2 bases short, with 7 bases between. This CDR3 is built from 13 residues. The CDR3 DNA sequence: TGTGCCAGCAGTTACGGCAAGCCCTACGAGCAGTACGTC. Its protein product is CASSYGKPYEQYV.

The gene calls are TRBV6-6 and TRBJ1-1; 12 positions agree with TRBD1. Germline trimming cut 3 bases from V and 1 base from J; bases unmatched to any gene: 12. The CDR3 runs to 19 residues. Germline CDR1 is MNHNY and CDR2 is SVGAGI (reference sequence). The CDR3 nucleotides read TGTGCCAGCAGTTATTGGAGAGCCGGGACAGGGGGCCGGAACACTGAAGCTTTCTTT. It translates to CASSYWRAGTGGRNTEAFF.

This sequence joins TRBV9 and TRBJ2-5; 7 bases agree with TRBD2. This CDR3 comprises 15 residues. V dropped 0 bases and J dropped 1; count of bases not matched to a gene: 3. In germline, CDR1 is SGDLS, CDR2 YYNGEE. The CDR3 is CASSVAGGPQETQYF. For the CDR3, the DNA is TGTGCCAGCAGCGTAGCGGGGGGACCCCAAGAGACCCAGTACTTC.

This clonotype was recorded once. This sequence joins TRBV29-1 and TRBJ1-5, with D uncertain. With 8 bases removed from V and 5 bases from J, the gap between germline ends came to 7 bases. In germline, CDR1 is SQVTM, CDR2 ANQGSEA. The CDR3 is 10 residues long. CDR3 protein: CSREDQPQHF. The CDR3 bases are TGCAGCAGGGAGGATCAGCCCCAGCATTTT. Filled out from reference TRBV29-1 and TRBJ1-5, the complete variable domain reads SAVISQKPSRDICQRGTSLTIQCQVDSQVTMMFWYRQQPGQSLTLIATANQGSEATYESGFVIDKFPISRPNLTFSTLTVSNMSPEDSSIYLCSREDQPQHFGDGTRLSIL.

This clonotype was counted many times. The V and J genes are TRBV6-5 and TRBJ1-1; tentative D call: TRBD1 (5 bases). The V and J ends lost 0 bases and 4 bases respectively, with 12 bases between them. This CDR3 comprises 15 residues. Germline CDR1 and CDR2: MNHEY and SVGAGI. CDR3 protein: CASSYSYDSRTEAFF. DNA for the CDR3: TGTGCCAGCAGTTACTCCTACGACAGCCGCACTGAAGCTTTCTTT.

The CDR3 DNA sequence: TGTGCCAGCAGTGCTAAGGTTTACTACGAGCAGTACTTC. It specifies CASSAKVYYEQYF. V usage is TRBV2 and J usage is TRBJ2-7; no definite D call. Per germline, CDR1 SNHLY and CDR2 FYNNEI. V was cut by 4 bases and J by 3 bases, with 10 bases left in between. The CDR3 has 13 residues.

The chain links TRBV6-1 to TRBJ1-2, with D unclear. This CDR3 comprises 12 residues. Trimming stripped 3 bases from V and 8 bases from J, with 10 bases between. Germline V gene sequence: CDR1 MNHNS, CDR2 SASEGT. The CDR3, as DNA: TGTGCCAGCAGTGATGAGGGATTAGGCTACACCTTC. This translates into CASSDEGLGYTF.

Remarks on this clonotype: One end of the junction fails to match germline, which may point to a read error. The chain uses TRBV24-1 and TRBJ2-2; tentatively, D is TRBD1 or TRBD2 (5 bases each). The CDR3 is 16 residues long. Germline assignment: CDR1 KGHDR and CDR2 SFDVKD. The CDR3 sequence is CATSDRGPLNTGEQFF. Written as DNA, the CDR3 is TGTGCCACCAGTGACCGGGGACCTCTGAACACCGGGGAGCAGTTTTTT.

V and J are TRBV7-6 and TRBJ2-7; D gene uncertain. The CDR3 is 10 residues long. Germline V gives CDR1 SGHVS, CDR2 FNYEAQ. Trimming left V 5 bases short and J 6 bases short, with 5 bases between. The CDR3 spells CASSLLEQYF. CDR3 DNA: TGTGCCAGCAGCCTACTCGAGCAGTACTTC.

In the case of this clonotype: Since a much larger clone is just one base distant, this may be a read error. The gene calls are TRBV28 and TRBJ2-5, with D perhaps assigned TRBD1 or TRBD2 (5 bases each). This CDR3 region has 14 residues. Germline V CDR1 and CDR2: MDHEN, SYDVKM. The CDR3: CVSSPGTGQETQYF. The CDR3 DNA sequence: TGTGTCAGCAGTCCCGGGACCGGACAAGAGACCCAGTACTTC. The full variable domain, completed using reference TRBV28 and TRBJ2-5, is DVKVTQSSRYLVKRTGEKVFLECVQDMDHENMFWYRQDPGLGLRLIYFSYDVKMKEKGDIPEGYSVSREKKERFSLILESASTNQTSMYLCVSSPGTGQETQYFGPGTRLLVL.

The chain is built from TRBV5-1 and TRBJ1-1; possible D gene TRBD1, 6 bases. Germline CDR1 and CDR2: SGHRS and YFSETQ. V lost 2 bases to trimming and J lost 3 bases, with 14 bases between them. This CDR3 comprises 15 residues. CDR3 sequence reads: CASSLQGRVDTEAFF. CDR3 bases: TGCGCCAGCAGCTTACAGGGTAGGGTGGACACTGAAGCTTTCTTT.

V is TRBV5-1 and J is TRBJ2-1, with 7 bases aligning to TRBD2. Looked up from germline, CDR1 is SGHRS and CDR2 is YFSETQ. V was clipped by 1 base and J by 7 bases; unmatched bases: 14. The CDR3 covers 17 residues. The CDR3 is CASSLFPAGRVGNEQFF. The CDR3 DNA reads TGCGCCAGCAGCTTGTTTCCAGCGGGGAGAGTGGGGAATGAGCAGTTCTTC.

The V and J genes are TRBV10-3 and TRBJ2-7; tentative D call: TRBD1 (5 bases). The germline gives CDR1 ENHRY, CDR2 SYGVKD. The CDR3 runs to 13 residues. Trimming shortened V by 2 bases and J by 3 bases, and 8 bases separated the two germline ends. The CDR3 region is CAISEGANYEQYF. Here the CDR3 DNA reads TGTGCCATCAGTGAGGGGGCGAACTACGAGCAGTACTTC.

The V and J genes are TRBV19 and TRBJ2-3; 14 bases fit TRBD2. Losses at the gene ends were 6 bases for V and 6 bases for J; bases not matched to a gene: 17. The V gene's germline CDR1 is LNHDA and CDR2 SQIVND (reference sequence). The CDR3 runs 19 residues. The CDR3 here is CASRRAGTSGGGDTDTQYF. The DNA for the CDR3 is TGTGCCAGTAGAAGGGCCGGGACTAGCGGGGGAGGAGATACGGATACGCAGTATTTT. The entire variable domain, with the rest obtained from reference TRBV19 and TRBJ2-3, is as follows: DGGITQSPKYLFRKEGQNVTLSCEQNLNHDAMYWYRQDPGQGLRLIYYSQIVNDFQKGDIAEGYSVSREKKESFPLTVTSAQKNPTAFYLCASRRAGTSGGGDTDTQYFGPGTRLTVL.

This clonotype was observed a few times. V gene TRBV2 combines with J gene TRBJ2-3; D is ambiguous. Trimming removed 3 bases at V and 0 bases at J, with 10 bases between. CDR1 and CDR2 from the germline V gene are SNHLY and FYNNEI. CDR3 length: 15 residues. The CDR3 sequence is CASSDWLGSTDTQYF. DNA of the CDR3: TGTGCCAGCAGTGACTGGTTAGGAAGCACAGATACGCAGTATTTT. The full variable domain, in which reference TRBV2 and TRBJ2-3 provide the parts outside the CDR3, is EPEVTQTPSHQVTQMGQEVILRCVPISNHLYFYWYRQILGQKVEFLVSFYNNEISEKSEIFDDQFSVERPDGSNFTLKIRSTKLEDSAMYFCASSDWLGSTDTQYFGPGTRLTVL.

The sample holds a few counts of this clonotype. This CDR3 fails to terminate in the conserved phenylalanine or tryptophan, so it likely reflects a read error. The DNA is left out, because the CDR3 cannot be placed on it with certainty; the CDR3 is given as TCRdb lists it. V gene TRBV6-1 combines with J gene TRBJ1-1; TRBD1 reflects the table's D call only, with no check against the DNA. The germline V gene has CDR1 MNHNS and CDR2 SASEGT. Counting both end residues, the CDR3 totals 9 amino acids. This chain's CDR3 is CASSCQTQG.